One and the same sample provided the 5 T cell receptor beta chains below, sequenced in a study of CXCR3-negative and CXCR3-positive naive CD8 T cells. Their antigens remain unidentified. Findings and limits, study-wide: For CXCR3-positive naive cells, TRB CDR3s were more hydrophobic than those of CXCR3-negative naive cells.

Libraries were UMI-labeled 5' RACE TRB cDNA. TCRdb re-called the 5' RACE reads and catalogs CDR3 proteins one per entry, DNA excluded. The sample data list tens of thousands of distinct CDR3 sequences. The sequencing sample was made of naive CXCR3+ CD8+ T cells from blood. Subset: CD45RO-CCR7+CD27+CD95- naive CD8+ T cells expressing CXCR3 (TNR3+). These receptor sequences come from a human donor in good health. Some clones in this sample may be carry-over from other donors' samples.

The chain joins TRBV6-5 to TRBJ2-7; there is no DNA to check the TCRdb D call of TRBD1. In germline, CDR1 is MNHEY, CDR2 SVGAGI. The CDR3 spans 13 residues. Here the CDR3 reads CASLGGSSYEQYF.

V usage is TRBV7-2 and J usage is TRBJ1-2; the D gene TCRdb calls, TRBD1, cannot be checked with no DNA. CDR3 length: 13 residues. The germline V gene encodes CDR1 SGHTA and CDR2 FQGNSA. The CDR3 protein is CASSLVGGPGYTF. Full variable domain (remainder filled in from reference TRBV7-2 and TRBJ1-2): GAGVSQSPSNKVTEKGKDVELRCDPISGHTALYWYRQSLGQGLEFLIYFQGNSAPDKSGLPSDRFSAERTGGSVSTLTIQRTQQEDSAVYLCASSLVGGPGYTFGSGTRLTVV.

The chain is built from TRBV28 and TRBJ2-2; checking the TCRdb D call of TRBD2 is not possible without DNA. Germline values: CDR1 MDHEN, CDR2 SYDVKM. This CDR3 contains 14 residues. CDR3: CATWEGRNTGELFF.

The V and J genes are TRBV4-3 and TRBJ2-3. CDR3 size: 14 residues. The V gene's germline CDR1 is LGHNA and CDR2 YSLEER. The CDR3 loop reads CASSQDVGTDTQYF.

The rearrangement uses TRBV6-4 and TRBJ1-1; TCRdb proposes TRBD1, but this gene call is untestable without DNA. Germline CDR1 reads MRHNA; CDR2 reads SNTAGT. The CDR3 is made up of 13 amino acids. CDR3 residues: CASRGQGTGEAFF.